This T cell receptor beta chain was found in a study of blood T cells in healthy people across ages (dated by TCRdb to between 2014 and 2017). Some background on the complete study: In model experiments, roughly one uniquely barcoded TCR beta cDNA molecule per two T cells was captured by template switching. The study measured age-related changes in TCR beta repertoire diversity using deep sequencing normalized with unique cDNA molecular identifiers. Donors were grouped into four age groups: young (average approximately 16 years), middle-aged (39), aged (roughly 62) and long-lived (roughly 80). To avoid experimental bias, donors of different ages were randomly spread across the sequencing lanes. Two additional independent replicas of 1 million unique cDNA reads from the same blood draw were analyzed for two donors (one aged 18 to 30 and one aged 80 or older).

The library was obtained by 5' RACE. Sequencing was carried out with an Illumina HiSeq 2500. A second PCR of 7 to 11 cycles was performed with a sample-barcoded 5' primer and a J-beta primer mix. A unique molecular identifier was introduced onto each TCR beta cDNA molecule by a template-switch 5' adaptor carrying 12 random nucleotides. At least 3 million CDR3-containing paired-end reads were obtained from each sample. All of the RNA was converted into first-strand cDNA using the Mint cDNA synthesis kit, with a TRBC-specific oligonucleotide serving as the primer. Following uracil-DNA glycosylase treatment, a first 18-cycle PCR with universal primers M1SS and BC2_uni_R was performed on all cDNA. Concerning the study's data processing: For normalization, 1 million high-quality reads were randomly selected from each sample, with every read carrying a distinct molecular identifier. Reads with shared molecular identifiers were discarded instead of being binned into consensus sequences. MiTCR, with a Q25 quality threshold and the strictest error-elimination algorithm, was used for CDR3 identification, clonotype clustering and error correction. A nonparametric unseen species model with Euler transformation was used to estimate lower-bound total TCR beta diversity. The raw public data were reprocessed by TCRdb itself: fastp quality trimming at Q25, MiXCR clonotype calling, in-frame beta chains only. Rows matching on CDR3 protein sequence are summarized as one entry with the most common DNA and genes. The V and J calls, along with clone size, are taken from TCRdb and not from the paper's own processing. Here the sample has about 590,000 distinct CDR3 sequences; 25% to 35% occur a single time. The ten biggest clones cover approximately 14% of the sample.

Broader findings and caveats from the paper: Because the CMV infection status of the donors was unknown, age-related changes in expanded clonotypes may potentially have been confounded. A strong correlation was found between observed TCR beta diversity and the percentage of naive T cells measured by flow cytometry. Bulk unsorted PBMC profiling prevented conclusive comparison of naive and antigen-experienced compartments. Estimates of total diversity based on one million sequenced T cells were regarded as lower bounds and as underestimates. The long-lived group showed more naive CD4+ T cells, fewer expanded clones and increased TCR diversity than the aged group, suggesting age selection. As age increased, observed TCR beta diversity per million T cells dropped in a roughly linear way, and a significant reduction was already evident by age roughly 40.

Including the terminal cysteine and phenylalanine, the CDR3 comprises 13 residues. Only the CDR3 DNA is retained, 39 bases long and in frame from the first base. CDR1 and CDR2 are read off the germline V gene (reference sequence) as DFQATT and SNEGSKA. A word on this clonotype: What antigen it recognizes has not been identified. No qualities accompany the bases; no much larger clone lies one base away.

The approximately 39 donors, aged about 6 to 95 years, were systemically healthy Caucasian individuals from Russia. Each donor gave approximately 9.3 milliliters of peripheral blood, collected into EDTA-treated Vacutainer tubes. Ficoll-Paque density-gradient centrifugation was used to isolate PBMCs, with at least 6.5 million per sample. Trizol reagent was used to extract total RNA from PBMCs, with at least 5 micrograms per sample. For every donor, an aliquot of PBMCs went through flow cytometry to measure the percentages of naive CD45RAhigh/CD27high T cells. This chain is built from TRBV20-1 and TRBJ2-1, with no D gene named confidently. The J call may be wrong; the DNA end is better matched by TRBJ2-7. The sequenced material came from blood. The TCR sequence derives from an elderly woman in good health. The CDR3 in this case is CSAIAWGFHEQYF. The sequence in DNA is TGCAGTGCAATCGCCTGGGGTTTCCACGAGCAGTACTTC.